Shown below are 21 T cell receptor beta chains from a single sample sequenced in a study of T cell responses to AZD1222 COVID-19 vaccine. Some clones are missing from TCRdb's copy, which holds only in-frame ones; the method was immunoSEQ multiplex PCR. The sample has about 100,000 clones, roughly 84% seen once. The specimen was peripheral blood, collected on day 0 of AZD1222 vaccination. These receptors all come from an adult in good health.

This clone has only a few counts. V gene TRBV4-1 combines with J gene TRBJ1-3, with TRBD1 matching 11 bases. Per the germline V gene, CDR1 is MGHRA and CDR2 is YSYEKL. Germline trimming cut 6 bases from V and 1 base from J; bases unmatched to any gene: 5. The CDR3 spans 16 residues. The CDR3 coding sequence is TGCGCCAGCAGTCAGGGGACAGGGGGATCTGGAAACACCATATATTTT. Its translation is CASSQGTGGSGNTIYF.

The J gene is TRBJ1-5, the V gene TRBV19; D is unclear. The ends were cut back, 6 bases at V and 0 bases at J, with 12 bases in the middle. CDR1 LNHDA and CDR2 SQIVND come from the germline V gene (reference sequence). The CDR3 totals 15 residues. The CDR3 nucleotides read TGTGCCAGTAGCGTAAAGGGTGGTAGCAATCAGCCCCAGCATTTT. Amino acids: CASSVKGGSNQPQHF.

The rearrangement links TRBV12-5 to TRBJ2-1; 12 bases fit TRBD2. V lost 1 base to trimming and J lost 7 bases; unmatched junction nucleotides: 5. This CDR3 region has 16 residues. Germline assignment: CDR1 LGHNT and CDR2 FRNRAP. The CDR3 is CASGLGLAGDRNEQFF. CDR3 coding DNA: TGTGCTAGTGGTTTGGGACTAGCGGGAGACAGGAATGAGCAGTTCTTC.

The chain has TRBV19 and TRBJ1-5, with D unclear. Per germline, CDR1 LNHDA and CDR2 SQIVND (reference sequence). The CDR3 sequence is 18 residues long. Between the trimmed V and J ends, which lost 6 bases and 4 bases, there was a span of 25 bases. The CDR3 protein is CASRERTTTLAGNQPQHF. In nucleotides, the CDR3 is TGTGCCAGTAGGGAAAGGACCACTACCCTAGCGGGGAATCAGCCCCAGCATTTT.

This clone was counted a single time. The V and J genes are TRBV6-5 and TRBJ2-2, with TRBD1 matching 7 bases. Germline lookup yields CDR1 MNHEY and CDR2 SVGAGI. After removal of 6 bases from V and 4 bases from J, the junction contained 8 bases not matched to a gene. CDR3 size: 15 residues. CDR3 DNA: TGTGCCAGCAGCGACAGGGTGGAGAGCACCGGGGAGCTGTTTTTT. Translating it yields CASSDRVESTGELFF.

This chain uses TRBV11-2 with TRBJ2-7, with unresolved D. There are 15 residues in the CDR3. Germline CDR1 reads SGHAT; CDR2 reads FQNNGV. The V end lost 1 base, the J end lost 0 bases, and 10 bases lay between the germline ends. This CDR3 is CASSLGVASSYEQYF. The CDR3 nucleotides are TGTGCCAGCAGCTTAGGGGTGGCTAGCTCCTACGAGCAGTACTTC.

This rearrangement joins TRBV28 to TRBJ1-5; maybe TRBD1 (5 bases). The CDR3 extends over 14 amino acids. The germline V and J ends were trimmed by 3 bases and 4 bases, with 10 bases remaining between them. The V gene's germline CDR1 is MDHEN and CDR2 SYDVKM. The CDR3 coding sequence is TGTGCCAGCAGTTTGGGGCAGAATAATCAGCCCCAGCATTTT. Translation: CASSLGQNNQPQHF. The variable domain in full, with the rest retrieved from reference TRBV28 and TRBJ1-5, is DVKVTQSSRYLVKRTGEKVFLECVQDMDHENMFWYRQDPGLGLRLIYFSYDVKMKEKGDIPEGYSVSREKKERFSLILESASTNQTSMYLCASSLGQNNQPQHFGDGTRLSIL.

The V call is TRBV7-2, the J call TRBJ2-1, with 9 bases fitting TRBD2. Germline CDR1 reads SGHTA; CDR2 reads FQGNSA. Losses at the gene ends were 5 bases for V and 10 bases for J; bases not matched to a gene: 12. The CDR3 contains 15 residues. The CDR3 loop is CASSPPRGRAGEQFF. CDR3 bases: TGTGCCAGCAGCCCGCCTCGCGGGAGGGCCGGAGAGCAGTTCTTC.

Regarding this clone: Other nucleotide sequences in the sample specify the same CDR3. V and J are TRBV7-2 and TRBJ1-3; D is unclear. The CDR3 has 12 amino acids. Germline-derived CDR1 and CDR2 are SGHTA and FQGNSA. V shed 0 bases and J shed 4 bases, with 1 base lying between them. The CDR3 reads CASSLAGNTIYF. The CDR3 region has the DNA TGTGCCAGCAGCTTAGCCGGAAACACCATATATTTT.

This clone was observed a handful of times. The gene calls are TRBV3-1 (or the pseudogene TRBV3-2) and TRBJ1-4; D call uncertain. Germline CDR1 LGHDT, CDR2 YNNKEL (reference sequence). This CDR3 has 14 residues. V lost 2 bases and J 15 bases, leaving 19 bases between the germline ends. The CDR3 reads CASSQFLASPAVFF. The CDR3 DNA is TGTGCCAGCAGCCAATTCCTTGCCTCTCCAGCGGTGTTTTTT.

V is TRBV2 and J is TRBJ2-2; D not resolved. From germline, CDR1 is SNHLY and CDR2 FYNNEI. The V end was cut by 2 bases, the J end by 8 bases, with 12 bases between. The CDR3 sequence is 14 residues long. The CDR3 is CASSERLTLGELFF. The CDR3 DNA sequence: TGTGCCAGCAGTGAAAGGTTGACGTTGGGGGAGCTGTTTTTT.

This clone showed up just once. The chain joins TRBV29-1 to TRBJ1-1; D remains ambiguous. This CDR3 is 13 amino acids long. Trimming left V 7 bases short and J 0 bases short, with 12 bases between. The germline CDR1 and CDR2 sequences are SQVTM and ANQGSEA. The CDR3 DNA reads as TGCAGCGCCCTTCTCCAGCTGAACACTGAAGCTTTCTTT. This codes for CSALLQLNTEAFF.

This CDR3 is CSVVRTVMNTEAFF. CDR3 in DNA: TGCAGCGTTGTGAGGACAGTAATGAACACTGAAGCTTTCTTT. The J gene is TRBJ1-1, the V gene TRBV29-1, with a weak D call TRBD1 (6 bases). CDR3 length: 14 amino acids. The V and J ends lost 4 bases and 0 bases respectively, with 12 bases between them. Germline V gene sequence: CDR1 SQVTM, CDR2 ANQGSEA.

The J gene is TRBJ2-5, the V gene TRBV10-2; 7 bases are shared with TRBD2. The CDR3 spans 14 residues. V gave up 4 bases and J gave up 5 bases; unmatched junction bases: 7. In germline, CDR1 is WSHSY, CDR2 SAAADI. Here the CDR3 DNA reads TGCGCCAGCAGTGGGGGAGGGCCTTGGGAGACCCAGTACTTC. It encodes CASSGGGPWETQYF.

CDR3 coding DNA: TGTGCCACCAGTGACTCAAGGGAGAACCCCTACAATGAGCAGTTCTTC. Translated: CATSDSRENPYNEQFF. V usage is TRBV24-1 and J usage is TRBJ2-1, with D perhaps TRBD2 (5 bases). V was cut by 4 bases and J by 2 bases, with 14 bases left in between. Germline V CDR1 and CDR2: KGHDR, SFDVKD. The CDR3 consists of 16 residues.

This chain uses TRBV5-4 with TRBJ2-7, with TRBD2 matching over 15 bases. Trimming cost V 4 bases and J 0 bases; bases outside gene matches: 5. This CDR3 region has 17 residues. Germline V gives CDR1 SGHNT, CDR2 YYREEE (reference sequence). In DNA, the CDR3 is TGTGCCAGCAGCGTGGGACTAGCGGGAGGTGCCTCCTACGAGCAGTACTTC. This sequence encodes CASSVGLAGGASYEQYF.

The chain uses TRBV3-1 (or the pseudogene TRBV3-2) and TRBJ2-6, with 11 positions matching TRBD1. The CDR3 contains 17 residues. Germline-derived CDR1 and CDR2 are LGHDT and YNNKEL (reference sequence). V shed 6 bases and J 1 base; nucleotides not matched to a gene: 5. The CDR3 sequence is CASRAGTGGSGANVLTF. Here the CDR3 DNA reads TGTGCCAGCAGGGCCGGGACAGGGGGGTCTGGGGCCAACGTCCTGACTTTC.

This clone has a handful of counts. The V and J genes are TRBV11-2 and TRBJ1-1; D is perhaps TRBD1 (5 bases). V was cut by 3 bases and J by 5 bases, with 16 bases left in between. The CDR3 has 15 residues. Germline-derived CDR1 and CDR2 are SGHAT and FQNNGV. The CDR3 sequence: CASSFASGAGTEAFF. The CDR3 nucleotides read TGTGCCAGCAGCTTCGCCTCTGGGGCAGGGACTGAAGCTTTCTTT.

The V and J genes are TRBV4-1 and TRBJ2-7, with D uncertain. The CDR3 totals 13 residues. Germline V gives CDR1 MGHRA, CDR2 YSYEKL. V shed 2 bases and J shed 0 bases, with 5 bases lying between them. CDR3 region: CASSQTASYEQYF. As DNA, the CDR3 is TGCGCCAGCAGCCAAACTGCCTCCTACGAGCAGTACTTC.

V usage is TRBV24-1 and J usage is TRBJ2-5; TRBD2 agrees at 8 bases. Germline CDR1 and CDR2: KGHDR and SFDVKD. This CDR3 contains 14 residues. V shed 4 bases, J shed 5 bases, and the junction held 5 bases outside the gene matches. For the CDR3, the DNA is TGTGCCACCAGTGACGGGAGGGCCGGGGAGACCCAGTACTTC. This sequence encodes CATSDGRAGETQYF.

This chain uses TRBV28 with TRBJ2-7; D possibly corresponds to TRBD2 (6 bases). Germline loops: CDR1 MDHEN, CDR2 SYDVKM. This CDR3 has 14 amino acids. Trimming removed 4 bases from V and 9 bases from J, with 19 bases in between. CDR3 sequence: CASSSGTASIRQYF. CDR3 sequence (DNA): TGTGCCAGCAGTTCAGGGACTGCCTCTATTAGGCAGTACTTC. The whole variable domain, remainder taken from reference TRBV28 and TRBJ2-7, is DVKVTQSSRYLVKRTGEKVFLECVQDMDHENMFWYRQDPGLGLRLIYFSYDVKMKEKGDIPEGYSVSREKKERFSLILESASTNQTSMYLCASSSGTASIRQYFGPGTRLTVT.